The following is a T cell receptor (beta chain) sequence with its context. The antigen this receptor binds is unknown. The sample holds no much larger clone one base away, and base qualities are not on file. Spanning cysteine to phenylalanine, the CDR3 consists of 12 amino acids. Only the CDR3 part of the read is kept: 36 bases, read in frame from the first base. CDR1 and CDR2, per the germline V gene, are MGHDK and SYGVNS. The junction shows trimming of 8 bases on V and 8 bases on J, plus 13 bases between the germline ends. RNA was extracted with the RNeasy kit and roughly 0.45 to 1 ug was reverse transcribed using random hexamers. The immunoSEQ multiplex PCR assay, which covers 54 Vbeta and 13 Jbeta segments, was used to amplify TCR beta CDR3 regions. To correct PCR amplification bias, a synthetic template baseline was used for both primer optimization and computational correction. Per the authors' processing: Reads were annotated to V, D and J genes per IMGT and analyzed with immunoSEQ Analyzer, keeping only productive sequences. Clonality was computed as one minus Shannon entropy normalized by log2 of the number of productive unique sequences. Public and private clones were assessed among the 100 most prevalent clones of each patient and control. Susac-specific clones were defined as absent from healthy and MS cohorts, 1052 published viral clones and other ImmuneACCESS disease sequences. TCRdb reran the public reads through fastp at Q25 and MiXCR, keeping productive beta chains. CDR3 protein sequences are deduplicated, and each keeps its most common genes and DNA. These V and J calls derive from TCRdb rather than the authors' analysis. A total of around 300,000 distinct CDR3 sequences appear in this sample, around 89% of them only once. The ten largest clones represent 0.18% of the sample.

This record comes from a study of CD8 T cells in Susac syndrome (dated by TCRdb to between 2018 and 2021). Background for the entire study: The study used repertoire sequencing to test whether antigen drove CD8+ T cell activation and differentiation in Susac syndrome. The study compared CD8+ T cell repertoire clonality among over 9 healthy donors, 14 Susac syndrome patients and some 16 multiple sclerosis patients.

Peripheral blood CD8+ and CD4+ T cells from healthy donors, Susac syndrome patients and multiple sclerosis patients were profiled using high-throughput TCR beta sequencing. Treatment-naive patients with stable or active relapsing-remitting disease fulfilling revised McDonald criteria were used as multiple sclerosis controls. Bulk CD8+ and CD4+ T cells were purified by magnetic negative isolation, while CD8+ TEMRA cells were enriched using FACS. Blood was drawn into EDTA tubes, processed within 24 hours, and PBMCs were isolated by density gradient centrifugation. PBMCs destined for TCR sequencing were cryopreserved in liquid nitrogen and later thawed in a 37 °C water bath. The sorted or isolated CD4+, CD8+ and CD8+ TEMRA cells reached a purity of at least 90%. What the work shows at the level of the full study, not this receptor alone: The number of individuals in the TCR sequencing and HLA analysis was acknowledged as relatively small.

This clonotype was sampled from a human donor with multiple sclerosis. The chain joins TRBV25-1 to TRBJ2-1; TRBD2 is a possible D gene, resting on 5 matching bases. The sequencing input was CD8+ T cells from PBMCs. The sequenced DNA is TGTGCCAGCGGAAGGGCCGGGGATGAGCAGTTCTTC. This codes for CASGRAGDEQFF.